The 26 T cell receptor beta chains below all came from one sample that was sequenced in a study of cytomegalovirus exposure and HLA in healthy donors. The study ran its PCR with 60 Vbeta and 13 Jbeta primers. TCRdb's table, derived via immunoSEQ multiplex PCR, lists solely in-frame clones and lacks some. The profile shows approximately 140,000 clones, 82% of them singletons. Sequencing input: PBMCs. The receptors were gathered from a male donor in good health and CMV-seronegative.

The rearrangement links TRBV4-3 to TRBJ2-1; D uncertain. The CDR3 has 12 amino acids. The germline CDR1 and CDR2 sequences are LGHNA and YSLEER. Deletions cut 4 bases from V and 9 bases from J, with 10 bases between. The CDR3 loop is CASSPLTGEQFF. The CDR3 nucleotides are TGCGCCAGCAGCCCACTGACTGGTGAGCAGTTCTTC.

The rearrangement joins TRBV7-3 to TRBJ2-3, with D possibly matching TRBD2 (6 bases). V shed 2 bases and J shed 0 bases, with 9 bases lying between them. CDR3 length: 15 residues. CDR1 SGHTA and CDR2 FQGTGA come from the germline V gene. CDR3 sequence reads: CASSLSGLSTDTQYF. The CDR3 nucleotides read TGTGCCAGCAGCTTATCGGGACTCAGCACAGATACGCAGTATTTT.

The genes are TRBV14 and TRBJ2-5, with D unclear. Per germline, CDR1 SGHDN and CDR2 FVKESK. The CDR3 is 11 residues long. The ends were cut back, 2 bases at V and 5 bases at J, with 3 bases in the middle. CDR3 sequence: CASSQYETQYF. The CDR3 DNA sequence: TGTGCCAGCAGCCAATATGAGACCCAGTACTTC.

This clone was seen a few times. The V and J genes are TRBV4-1 and TRBJ1-4; TRBD1 is a possible D gene (5 bases). The CDR3 spans 14 residues. V gave up 2 bases and J gave up 12 bases, with 16 bases separating them. Per germline, CDR1 MGHRA and CDR2 YSYEKL. CDR3 sequence: CASSQPLIPGELFF. In DNA, the CDR3 is TGCGCCAGCAGCCAACCGTTAATCCCGGGGGAACTGTTTTTT.

The chain combines TRBV6-4 with TRBJ2-1; 9 bases align to TRBD2. The CDR3 has 16 amino acids. With V trimmed by 3 bases and J by 1 base, 4 bases remained unmatched. The germline gives CDR1 MRHNA, CDR2 SNTAGT. The CDR3 region has the DNA TGTGCCAGCAGTGAGGCTAGCGGGATGTCCTACAATGAGCAGTTCTTC. Translated, it gives CASSEASGMSYNEQFF.

The V gene is TRBV2, the J gene TRBJ2-5; D is unclear. With the DNA end fitting TRBJ2-7 better, the J assignment may be wrong. Germline CDR1 reads SNHLY; CDR2 reads FYNNEI. The CDR3 extends over 11 amino acids. CDR3 DNA: TGTGCCAGCAGCGCACTCCGCGAGCAGTACTTC. This codes for CASSALREQYF.

The chain joins TRBV7-9 to TRBJ2-7; no clear D. This CDR3 has 11 residues. V was clipped by 5 bases and J by 6 bases, with 8 bases between them. Germline lookup yields CDR1 SEHNR and CDR2 FQNEAQ (reference sequence). CDR3 protein: CASSHSGEQYF. CDR3 in DNA: TGTGCCAGCAGCCATTCGGGCGAGCAGTACTTC. Using reference TRBV7-9 and TRBJ2-7 for the parts outside the CDR3, the full variable domain is DTGVSQNPRHKITKRGQNVTFRCDPISEHNRLYWYRQTLGQGPEFLTYFQNEAQLEKSRLLSDRFSAERPKGSFSTLEIQRTEQGDSAMYLCASSHSGEQYFGPGTRLTVT.

The chain combines TRBV9 with TRBJ2-3; D is possibly TRBD1 (6 bases). This CDR3 has 18 amino acids. Trimming cost V 3 bases and J 3 bases, with 23 bases left between them. From germline, CDR1 is SGDLS and CDR2 YYNGEE. The chain's CDR3 is CASSAGATGMSVTDTQYF. The CDR3 DNA reads as TGTGCCAGCAGCGCCGGAGCAACAGGGATGAGTGTGACAGATACGCAGTATTTT.

The chain joins TRBV7-8 to TRBJ2-2; the D is unclear. From germline, CDR1 is SGHVS and CDR2 FQNEAQ. Trimming removed 6 bases from V and 5 bases from J, with 4 bases in between. This CDR3 comprises 11 residues. CDR3 protein: CASSSTGELFF. CDR3 nucleotide sequence: TGTGCCAGCAGTTCAACCGGGGAGCTGTTTTTT.

This clone was found once. The rearrangement links TRBV7-7 to TRBJ2-5; 8 bases map to TRBD2. J gave up 4 bases and V 2 bases, and 0 bases lay outside the gene matches. The CDR3 spans 13 residues. CDR1 and CDR2 from the germline V gene are SSHAT and FNYEAQ (reference sequence). The CDR3 sequence is CASSLTSGETQYF. The CDR3 DNA follows: TGTGCCAGCAGCTTAACTAGCGGAGAGACCCAGTACTTC.

V is TRBV9 and J is TRBJ2-3, with 9 bases fitting TRBD2. V was pared by 5 bases and J by 4 bases, with 11 bases of the junction left unmatched. From germline, CDR1 is SGDLS and CDR2 YYNGEE. The length of the CDR3 is 16 residues. The CDR3 sequence is CASSFTNAGGADTQYF. CDR3 nucleotides: TGTGCCAGCAGTTTCACTAACGCGGGAGGGGCAGATACGCAGTATTTT.

In this sample, this clone turned up once. The rearrangement links TRBV27 to TRBJ2-3; D is perhaps TRBD2 (5 bases). V was trimmed by 0 bases and J by 5 bases, leaving 9 bases between them. The CDR3 is 14 residues long. Germline CDR1 is MNHEY and CDR2 is SMNVEV (reference sequence). CDR3 sequence reads: CASSLSTRVDTQYF. CDR3 in DNA: TGTGCCAGCAGTTTATCCACGAGGGTAGATACGCAGTATTTT.

This clone was detected once. This sequence joins TRBV7-6 and TRBJ2-3; tentatively, D is TRBD2 (6 bases). This CDR3 region has 18 residues. Trimming shortened V by 1 base and J by 0 bases, and 17 bases separated the two germline ends. Germline CDR1 SGHVS, CDR2 FNYEAQ. The CDR3 sequence is CASSLETGGGTSTDTQYF. DNA for the CDR3: TGTGCCAGCAGCTTAGAGACCGGCGGCGGGACTAGCACAGATACGCAGTATTTT.

This sequence joins TRBV9 and TRBJ2-3, with TRBD2 as a possible D gene (5 bases). CDR3 length equals 18 residues. The germline V gene has CDR1 SGDLS and CDR2 YYNGEE. With 0 bases removed from V and 0 bases from J, the gap between germline ends came to 17 bases. The CDR3: CASSVATGERPSTDTQYF. The CDR3 nucleotides are TGTGCCAGCAGCGTAGCTACTGGGGAGCGTCCTAGCACAGATACGCAGTATTTT.

The chain couples TRBV18 to TRBJ2-5; 12 nucleotides align to TRBD2. V shed 6 bases, J shed 2 bases, and the junction held 4 bases outside the gene matches. The CDR3 is made up of 15 amino acids. Germline V CDR1 and CDR2: KGHSH, LQKENI. In DNA form, the CDR3 reads TGTGCCAGCTCCGGACTAGCGGGGAGTCAAGAGACCCAGTACTTC. It yields the protein CASSGLAGSQETQYF.

V is TRBV7-9 and J is TRBJ2-3; D is possibly TRBD1 (6 bases). V shed 5 bases and J shed 0 bases, with 12 bases lying between them. CDR1 SEHNR and CDR2 FQNEAQ come from the germline V gene (reference sequence). The CDR3 spans 15 residues. The CDR3: CASSPLGGSTDTQYF. The CDR3 nucleotides read TGTGCCAGCAGCCCCCTAGGGGGTAGCACAGATACGCAGTATTTT.

The chain recombines TRBV4-1 with TRBJ1-5, with 8 bases that match TRBD1. The length of the CDR3 is 14 residues. Germline-derived CDR1 and CDR2 are MGHRA and YSYEKL. V was pared by 1 base and J by 5 bases, with 1 base of the junction left unmatched. The CDR3 protein is CASSQATGDQPQHF. DNA of the CDR3: TGCGCCAGCAGCCAAGCGACAGGGGATCAGCCCCAGCATTTT.

The chain has TRBV4-1 and TRBJ2-3; D possibly corresponds to TRBD2 (6 bases). Germline loops: CDR1 MGHRA, CDR2 YSYEKL. The CDR3 totals 15 residues. V lost 0 bases and J lost 4, with 11 bases in between. In nucleotides, the CDR3 is TGCGCCAGCAGCCAAGATTACGGAGGGCCAGATACGCAGTATTTT. Translated, it gives CASSQDYGGPDTQYF.

The rearrangement links TRBV21-1 to TRBJ2-7; the D call of TRBD2 is as the table states it, not checked on the DNA. TRBV21-1 is classified as a pseudogene. The CDR3 sequence is 11 residues long. This chain's CDR3 is CASSDRVTQYF. CDR3 bases: TGTGCCAGCAGTGACCGGGTTACTCAGTACTTC.

The J gene is TRBJ2-7, the V gene TRBV7-9; tentative D call: TRBD1 (5 bases). CDR1 is SEHNR and CDR2 is FQNEAQ in the germline V gene (reference sequence). The CDR3 runs 13 residues. V was shortened by 1 base and J by 6 bases, with 10 bases between the two germline ends. The CDR3 loop reads CASSLGIRGEQYF. As DNA, the CDR3 is TGTGCCAGCAGCTTAGGGATTAGGGGCGAGCAGTACTTC.

The V call is TRBV10-1, the J call TRBJ2-5, with D tentatively TRBD1 (6 bases). The assigned J gene may be wrong: the sequence end matches TRBJ2-7 better. CDR1 is WNHNN and CDR2 is SYGVQD in the germline V gene (reference sequence). The CDR3 contains 14 residues. This chain's CDR3 is CASSATGPPYEQYF. DNA for the CDR3: TGCGCCAGCAGTGCCACAGGGCCCCCCTACGAGCAGTACTTC.

There are a few counts of this clone. The J gene is TRBJ1-1, the V gene TRBV29-1, with 9 nucleotides matching TRBD1. Trimming at V came to 7 bases and at J to 0 bases, leaving 9 bases not matched to a gene. The CDR3 is 15 residues long. The germline V gene encodes CDR1 SQVTM and CDR2 ANQGSEA. CDR3 loop: CSGWGQGTMNTEAFF. Here the CDR3 DNA reads TGCAGCGGCTGGGGACAGGGAACTATGAACACTGAAGCTTTCTTT.

The V and J genes are TRBV4-3 and TRBJ1-6, with a possible D match to TRBD1 (5 bases). CDR1 is LGHNA and CDR2 is YSLEER in the germline V gene. V was pared by 6 bases and J by 4 bases, with 10 bases between. CDR3 length: 14 amino acids. DNA for the CDR3: TGCGCCAGCAGTTTAGACAGTTATAATTCACCCCTCCACTTT. This gives the protein CASSLDSYNSPLHF.

The rearrangement links TRBV29-1 to TRBJ2-7; 10 bases are shared with TRBD2. The J segment lost 4 bases and the V segment lost 2 bases, leaving 14 bases of the junction unmatched. Germline values: CDR1 SQVTM, CDR2 ANQGSEA. There are 17 residues in the CDR3. The CDR3 is CSVEKTGDSGRRYEQYF. The DNA of the CDR3 is TGCAGCGTTGAAAAGACGGGGGATAGCGGGAGGAGGTACGAGCAGTACTTC.

The rearrangement links TRBV9 to TRBJ2-1; D gene unclear. The V end lost 0 bases, the J end lost 6 bases, and 10 bases lay between the germline ends. The CDR3 loop spans 14 amino acids. Germline V lookup: CDR1 SGDLS, CDR2 YYNGEE. The CDR3 DNA reads as TGTGCCAGCAGCGTAGTAGGAGCTAGCAATGAGCAGTTCTTC. It translates to CASSVVGASNEQFF.

As for this clone: Other DNA sequences within the sample encode an identical CDR3. The J gene is TRBJ2-7, the V gene TRBV28; D not resolved. V gave up 2 bases and J gave up 5 bases, with 7 bases separating them. CDR3 length equals 12 residues. Per germline, CDR1 MDHEN and CDR2 SYDVKM. Here the CDR3 DNA reads TGTGCCAGCAGTTTAAGAAGAGACGAGCAGTACTTC. It encodes CASSLRRDEQYF. The full variable domain, completed using reference TRBV28 and TRBJ2-7, is DVKVTQSSRYLVKRTGEKVFLECVQDMDHENMFWYRQDPGLGLRLIYFSYDVKMKEKGDIPEGYSVSREKKERFSLILESASTNQTSMYLCASSLRRDEQYFGPGTRLTVT.